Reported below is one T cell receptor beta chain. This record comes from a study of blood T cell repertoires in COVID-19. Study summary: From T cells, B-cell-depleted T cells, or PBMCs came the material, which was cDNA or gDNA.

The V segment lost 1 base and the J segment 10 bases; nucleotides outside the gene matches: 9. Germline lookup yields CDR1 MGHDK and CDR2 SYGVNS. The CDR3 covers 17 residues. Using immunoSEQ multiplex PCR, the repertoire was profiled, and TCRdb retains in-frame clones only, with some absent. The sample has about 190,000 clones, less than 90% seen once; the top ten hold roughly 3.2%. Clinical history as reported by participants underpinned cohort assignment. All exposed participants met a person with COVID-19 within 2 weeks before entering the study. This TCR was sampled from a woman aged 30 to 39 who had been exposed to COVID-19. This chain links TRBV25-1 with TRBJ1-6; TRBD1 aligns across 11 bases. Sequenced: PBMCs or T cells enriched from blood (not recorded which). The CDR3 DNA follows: TGTGCCAGCAGTGAATTCCCTGGACAGGGGGCCAGGTCACCCCTCCACTTT. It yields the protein CASSEFPGQGARSPLHF.